These 25 T cell receptor beta chains came from one sample sequenced in a study of CXCR3-negative and CXCR3-positive naive CD8 T cells. These TCRs' antigens remain unknown. The study, taken as a whole, reports: Naive cells that were CXCR3-positive had more hydrophobic TRB CDR3s (compared with CXCR3-negative naive cells).

The TRB libraries of cDNA were built by UMI-labeled 5' RACE. Using the 5' RACE reads, TCRdb records one entry per CDR3 protein without DNA. There are tens of thousands of distinct CDR3 sequences in the sample, with about 0.62% held by the top ten. The specimen sequenced was naive CXCR3+ CD8+ T cells from blood. The subset denotes: CD45RO-CCR7+CD27+CD95- naive CD8+ T cells expressing CXCR3 (TNR3+). These receptor sequences come from a human donor in good health. Some clones in this sample may be carry-over from other donors' samples.

V usage is TRBV14 and J usage is TRBJ2-1; TCRdb selects TRBD2, and the lack of DNA leaves this call unchecked. The length of the CDR3 is 15 residues. Germline V CDR1 and CDR2: SGHDN, FVKESK. This chain's CDR3 is CASSQQRDFYNEQFF.

The chain has TRBV3-1 and TRBJ2-1; there is no DNA to check the TCRdb D call of TRBD1. The germline CDR1 and CDR2 sequences are LGHDT and YNNKEL (reference sequence). The CDR3 sequence is 18 residues long. The CDR3 sequence is CASSHPFWGESSYNEQFF.

The rearrangement joins TRBV7-9 to TRBJ2-7; no DNA is available, so the TRBD1 call from TCRdb remains unchecked. Germline-derived CDR1 and CDR2 are SEHNR and FQNEAQ (reference sequence). The CDR3 is made up of 15 amino acids. This CDR3 is CASSSLPGGYYEQYF.

This chain joins TRBV5-1 and TRBJ2-7; TCRdb picks TRBD1, but there is no DNA to check that call. Germline V lookup: CDR1 SGHRS, CDR2 YFSETQ. The CDR3 is made up of 14 amino acids. CDR3 residues: CASSLRGQGYEQYF.

V gene TRBV7-9 combines with J gene TRBJ1-1; TCRdb reports TRBD1, a call that lacks DNA to check it against. This CDR3 spans 13 amino acids. CDR1 SEHNR and CDR2 FQNEAQ come from the germline V gene (reference sequence). CDR3 region: CASSLGSGGEAFF.

The rearrangement joins TRBV7-9 to TRBJ1-2. CDR3 size: 13 residues. The germline V gene has CDR1 SEHNR and CDR2 FQNEAQ (reference sequence). The CDR3 spells CASSLAPNYGYTF. Variable domain in full (rest from reference TRBV7-9 and TRBJ1-2): DTGVSQNPRHKITKRGQNVTFRCDPISEHNRLYWYRQTLGQGPEFLTYFQNEAQLEKSRLLSDRFSAERPKGSFSTLEIQRTEQGDSAMYLCASSLAPNYGYTFGSGTRLTVV.

The genes are TRBV20-1 and TRBJ2-1; absent DNA, TCRdb's TRBD2 call cannot be checked. The CDR3 sequence is 15 residues long. CDR1 and CDR2 from the germline V gene are DFQATT and SNEGSKA (reference sequence). This CDR3 is CSAHSSGGSYNEQFF.

The V call is TRBV28, the J call TRBJ2-7; the D gene TCRdb calls, TRBD2, cannot be checked with no DNA. This CDR3 has 15 amino acids. Germline V gene data show CDR1 as MDHEN and CDR2 as SYDVKM. The CDR3 loop is CASSSVGLGVGEQYF.

J is TRBJ1-1 and V is TRBV6-2 or TRBV6-3; the D gene TCRdb calls, TRBD1, cannot be checked with no DNA. This CDR3 is 13 amino acids long. Germline V gene data show CDR1 as MNHEY and CDR2 as SVGEGT. The CDR3 spells CASRIGGGTEAFF.

The rearrangement links TRBV29-1 to TRBJ1-2; TCRdb's D call of TRBD1 is untestable without DNA. CDR3 length equals 14 residues. Germline CDR1 reads SQVTM; CDR2 reads ANQGSEA. The CDR3 region is CSVEVLRERYGYTF. Drawing the rest from reference TRBV29-1 and TRBJ1-2, the complete variable domain is SAVISQKPSRDICQRGTSLTIQCQVDSQVTMMFWYRQQPGQSLTLIATANQGSEATYESGFVIDKFPISRPNLTFSTLTVSNMSPEDSSIYLCSVEVLRERYGYTFGSGTRLTVV.

CDR3 sequence reads: CSVEGGAPEAFF. V and J are TRBV29-1 and TRBJ1-1; lacking DNA, the TRBD1 call made by TCRdb goes unchecked. Germline lookup yields CDR1 SQVTM and CDR2 ANQGSEA. The CDR3 extends over 12 amino acids.

The chain links TRBV10-3 to TRBJ1-5; there is no DNA to check the TCRdb D call of TRBD1. The length of the CDR3 is 14 residues. Germline CDR1 and CDR2: ENHRY and SYGVKD. This chain's CDR3 is CAISDLGAREPQHF.

This rearrangement joins TRBV4-1 to TRBJ2-7; there is no DNA to check the TCRdb D call of TRBD1. Germline V lookup: CDR1 MGHRA, CDR2 YSYEKL. The CDR3 consists of 16 residues. CDR3 sequence: CASSQEGFQGAYEQYF.

The chain uses TRBV15 and TRBJ2-1; no DNA is available, so the TRBD1 call from TCRdb remains unchecked. This CDR3 has 16 residues. Germline V gene lookup returns CDR1 LNHNV and CDR2 YYDKDF (reference sequence). CDR3 loop: CATSRDGTNTYNEQFF. Supplemented by reference TRBV15 and TRBJ2-1, the full variable domain reads DAMVIQNPRYQVTQFGKPVTLSCSQTLNHNVMYWYQQKSSQAPKLLFHYYDKDFNNEADTPDNFQSRRPNTSFCFLDIRSPGLGDTAMYLCATSRDGTNTYNEQFFGPGTRLTVL.

The J gene is TRBJ2-5, the V gene TRBV19; no DNA is available, so the TRBD2 call from TCRdb remains unchecked. Germline CDR1 is LNHDA and CDR2 is SQIVND (reference sequence). CDR3 length: 14 residues. CDR3 amino acids: CASSIRGGLETQYF.

This rearrangement joins TRBV20-1 to TRBJ2-1; TCRdb's D gene call, TRBD2, goes unchecked for lack of DNA. This CDR3 has 13 residues. The germline V gene has CDR1 DFQATT and CDR2 SNEGSKA (reference sequence). The CDR3 sequence is CSARRETYNEQFF.

The rearrangement links TRBV7-8 to TRBJ1-5; the D gene TCRdb calls, TRBD1, cannot be checked with no DNA. The CDR3 has 14 residues. CDR1 and CDR2 from the germline V gene are SGHVS and FQNEAQ. The CDR3 is CASSLGDSSQPQHF.

The chain recombines TRBV4-3 with TRBJ2-1; no DNA is available, so the TRBD2 call from TCRdb remains unchecked. This CDR3 region has 14 residues. The germline V gene has CDR1 LGHNA and CDR2 YSLEER. CDR3 sequence: CASSPGLAGNEQFF.

V is TRBV20-1 and J is TRBJ1-5. There are 16 residues in the CDR3. Germline V lookup: CDR1 DFQATT, CDR2 SNEGSKA (reference sequence). This chain's CDR3 is CSASYDARNSNQPQHF.

The chain links TRBV29-1 to TRBJ2-1; TCRdb's D call of TRBD2 is untestable without DNA. CDR1 SQVTM and CDR2 ANQGSEA come from the germline V gene. The CDR3 runs 18 residues. CDR3 protein: CSVEGLTMAGGPHNEQFF.

V usage is TRBV2 and J usage is TRBJ1-3; TCRdb proposes TRBD1, but this gene call is untestable without DNA. This CDR3 is 13 amino acids long. The germline V gene encodes CDR1 SNHLY and CDR2 FYNNEI. This chain's CDR3 is CASSGTDRSTIYF.

The rearrangement uses TRBV6-5 and TRBJ2-5; there is no DNA to check the TCRdb D call of TRBD2. This CDR3 is built from 15 residues. Germline lookup yields CDR1 MNHEY and CDR2 SVGAGI. This chain's CDR3 is CASSTGLRTMVTQYF.

The genes are TRBV6-4 and TRBJ2-2; TCRdb reports TRBD2, a call that lacks DNA to check it against. From germline, CDR1 is MRHNA and CDR2 SNTAGT. The CDR3 totals 16 residues. CDR3 region: CASSEASDYPTGELFF.

The V and J genes are TRBV7-2 and TRBJ2-7; the TCRdb call, TRBD1, lacks DNA for checking. Germline V gene sequence: CDR1 SGHTA, CDR2 FQGNSA. This CDR3 is 14 amino acids long. The CDR3 protein is CASSLETGSYEQYF.

The chain recombines TRBV5-6 with TRBJ1-4. The germline V gene has CDR1 SGHDT and CDR2 YYEEEE. This CDR3 spans 17 amino acids. CDR3 sequence reads: CASSLAGSTALDEKLFF. Using reference TRBV5-6 and TRBJ1-4 for the parts outside the CDR3, the full variable domain is DAGVTQSPTHLIKTRGQQVTLRCSPKSGHDTVSWYQQALGQGPQFIFQYYEEEERQRGNFPDRFSGHQFPNYSSELNVNALLLGDSALYLCASSLAGSTALDEKLFFGSGTQLSVL.